The 27 T cell receptor beta chains in this list originate from one sample, sequenced in a study of shared clonotypes between healthy human individuals. Data came from immunoSEQ multiplex PCR; TCRdb stores just in-frame clones and leaves some out. The sample records approximately 1.5 million clones, about 98% being singletons. The sample consisted of naive CD4+ T cells sorted from blood. Subset described: CD45RA+ positively selected. The receptors originated from a man aged 25-40 years in good health.

The chain has TRBV9 and TRBJ2-3; 11 nucleotides line up with TRBD1. The CDR3 runs to 16 residues. The junction had 12 bases not matched to a gene; V was cut back by 7 bases and J by 5 bases. Per germline, CDR1 SGDLS and CDR2 YYNGEE. The CDR3 DNA reads TGTGCCAGCGGGGCATCCGGGACAGGGGGAATAGATACGCAGTATTTT. As protein: CASGASGTGGIDTQYF.

The V gene is TRBV28, the J gene TRBJ2-5; D is possibly TRBD2 (5 bases). Trimming took 5 bases from V and 7 from J, leaving 14 bases between them. This CDR3 contains 13 residues. The V gene's germline CDR1 is MDHEN and CDR2 SYDVKM. Written as DNA, the CDR3 is TGTGCCAGCAGTCCCGGACCACGGGGGACCCAGTACTTC. Amino acid sequence: CASSPGPRGTQYF. The full variable domain, its missing parts supplied by reference TRBV28 and TRBJ2-5, is DVKVTQSSRYLVKRTGEKVFLECVQDMDHENMFWYRQDPGLGLRLIYFSYDVKMKEKGDIPEGYSVSREKKERFSLILESASTNQTSMYLCASSPGPRGTQYFGPGTRLLVL.

CDR3 coding DNA: TGTGCCAGCAGCTTGGCACTAATCTCCTACAATGAGCAGTTCTTC. Its protein product is CASSLALISYNEQFF. The chain is built from TRBV5-5 and TRBJ2-1; D uncertain. Trimming stripped 0 bases from V and 0 bases from J, with 7 bases between. CDR3 length: 15 amino acids. Germline lookup yields CDR1 SGHKS and CDR2 YYEKEE (reference sequence).

Notes on this clone: This CDR3 is also generated by other DNA sequences in the sample. V usage is TRBV5-1 and J usage is TRBJ2-1; 12 nucleotides agree with TRBD2. V dropped 0 bases and J dropped 8; count of bases not matched to a gene: 6. CDR3 length equals 16 residues. Germline V gene data show CDR1 as SGHRS and CDR2 as YFSETQ. In nucleotides, the CDR3 is TGCGCCAGCAGCTTGGGGCTAGCGGGAGGGCCCCATGAGCAGTTCTTC. The encoded protein is CASSLGLAGGPHEQFF.

The rearrangement uses TRBV6-6 and TRBJ2-1; TRBD2 aligns across 12 bases. Germline CDR1 is MNHNY and CDR2 is SVGAGI (reference sequence). The CDR3 covers 16 residues. V trimming: 6 bases; J trimming: 8 bases; junction bases outside the gene matches: 11. In DNA form, the CDR3 reads TGTGCCAGCAGCCCCCGACTAGCGGGAGTGCGCTATGAGCAGTTCTTC. Protein product: CASSPRLAGVRYEQFF.

The DNA of the CDR3 is TGTGCCAGCAGCCCCTTTTACGAGCAGTACTTC. Protein sequence: CASSPFYEQYF. The chain uses TRBV6-5 and TRBJ2-7; D ambiguous. The ends were cut back, 6 bases at V and 4 bases at J, with 7 bases in the middle. The germline gives CDR1 MNHEY, CDR2 SVGAGI. The CDR3 is 11 amino acids.

A single count supports this clone. The rearrangement uses TRBV29-1 and TRBJ1-2; D is undetermined. Germline loops: CDR1 SQVTM, CDR2 ANQGSEA. The CDR3 contains 12 residues. V was pared by 3 bases and J by 4 bases, with 9 bases between. As DNA, the CDR3 is TGCAGCGTTGATACGGAACGCTATGGCTACACCTTC. Translated: CSVDTERYGYTF.

V and J are TRBV6-1 and TRBJ2-7, with D possibly TRBD2 on 6 matching bases. V dropped 6 bases and J dropped 3 bases, with 15 bases sitting between them. The germline V gene encodes CDR1 MNHNS and CDR2 SASEGT. The CDR3 spans 14 residues. CDR3 sequence (DNA): TGTGCCAGCAGAGAGCCGGGAGACAACTACGAGCAGTACTTC. It codes for CASREPGDNYEQYF.

The gene calls are TRBV7-6 and TRBJ1-3; D not certain. Germline V gives CDR1 SGHVS, CDR2 FNYEAQ. With 0 bases removed from V and 0 bases from J, the gap between germline ends came to 12 bases. The CDR3 has 17 residues. CDR3: CASSLAHLPSSGNTIYF. CDR3 nucleotide sequence: TGTGCCAGCAGCTTAGCGCACCTCCCTAGCTCTGGAAACACCATATATTTT.

This chain joins TRBV7-2 and TRBJ2-3; 11 bases are a match to TRBD2. Unmatched junction bases numbered 6, after V lost 2 bases and J lost 2 bases. This CDR3 has 17 residues. Per germline, CDR1 SGHTA and CDR2 FQGNSA. DNA of the CDR3: TGTGCCAGCAGCTTATCTTTACTAGCGGGAGACACAGATACGCAGTATTTT. Its protein is CASSLSLLAGDTDTQYF.

The rearrangement links TRBV25-1 to TRBJ1-1; D not certain. The CDR3 length is 13 residues. Germline loops: CDR1 MGHDK, CDR2 SYGVNS. The V end lost 6 bases, the J end lost 0 bases, and 8 bases lay between the germline ends. CDR3 loop: CASSKYMNTEAFF. As DNA, the CDR3 is TGTGCCAGCAGCAAGTACATGAACACTGAAGCTTTCTTT.

This clone was seen a single time. The V and J genes are TRBV29-1 and TRBJ1-2; D might be TRBD1 (5 bases). The germline V gene has CDR1 SQVTM and CDR2 ANQGSEA. The CDR3 length is 12 residues. V lost 5 bases and J 0 bases, leaving 7 bases between the germline ends. The CDR3 nucleotides read TGCAGCGTTATACAGGCTAACTATGGCTACACCTTC. It specifies CSVIQANYGYTF.

The genes are TRBV7-2 and TRBJ2-1; D call uncertain. Germline assignment: CDR1 SGHTA and CDR2 FQGNSA. The CDR3 loop spans 15 amino acids. The V end was cut by 2 bases, the J end by 4 bases, with 12 bases between. For the CDR3, the DNA is TGTGCCAGCAGCTTACTTAACTCGGAGTACAATGAGCAGTTCTTC. Residues: CASSLLNSEYNEQFF.

The chain is built from TRBV10-1 and TRBJ2-3, with D perhaps given as TRBD1 or TRBD2 (6 bases each). Trimming took off 2 bases at V and 2 bases at J, with 14 bases between the two ends. This CDR3 comprises 16 residues. Germline V lookup: CDR1 WNHNN, CDR2 SYGVQD (reference sequence). The CDR3 bases are TGCGCCAGCAGTGAGGGAAGAGGGGGGCACACAGATACGCAGTATTTT. Translating it yields CASSEGRGGHTDTQYF.

The J gene is TRBJ2-7, the V gene TRBV6-1; D may match TRBD1 or TRBD2 (5 bases each). The CDR3 sequence is 12 residues long. Germline CDR1 is MNHNS and CDR2 is SASEGT. V was clipped by 11 bases and J by 2 bases, with 13 bases between them. CDR3 sequence: CACGGDTYEQYF. The CDR3 DNA is TGTGCCTGTGGGGGAGATACCTACGAGCAGTACTTC.

The chain recombines TRBV16 with TRBJ2-3, with D uncertain. The V and J ends lost 0 bases and 2 bases respectively, with 9 bases between them. The V gene's germline CDR1 is KGHSY and CDR2 FQNENV. This CDR3 comprises 15 residues. CDR3 DNA: TGTGCCAGCAGCCAATCAGTGTTTTCCACAGATACGCAGTATTTT. This sequence encodes CASSQSVFSTDTQYF.

The gene calls are TRBV5-1 and TRBJ2-7; 15 nucleotides line up with TRBD2. This CDR3 has 16 amino acids. Germline V gene data show CDR1 as SGHRS and CDR2 as YFSETQ. With 0 bases clipped from V and 7 bases from J, the junction kept 5 bases outside the gene matches. The CDR3 here is CASSLGTSGRASEQYF. The DNA of the CDR3 is TGCGCCAGCAGCTTGGGGACTAGCGGGAGGGCCTCAGAGCAGTACTTC.

On this clone: The same CDR3 can be traced to other DNA sequences in this sample. V gene TRBV9 combines with J gene TRBJ2-3; no clear D. Trimming left V 3 bases short and J 0 bases short, with 8 bases between. The CDR3 has 14 amino acids. CDR1 and CDR2 from the germline V gene are SGDLS and YYNGEE. The CDR3 here is CASSGLSSTDTQYF. Here the CDR3 DNA reads TGTGCCAGCAGCGGGTTGTCGAGCACAGATACGCAGTATTTT.

The genes are TRBV5-4 and TRBJ2-1, with TRBD2 identical over 7 bases. Looked up from germline, CDR1 is SGHNT and CDR2 is YYREEE (reference sequence). The CDR3 extends over 15 amino acids. Unmatched junction bases numbered 10, after V lost 6 bases and J lost 4 bases. This CDR3 reads CASTLPGRPYNEQFF. CDR3 in DNA: TGTGCCAGCACTCTTCCCGGGAGGCCGTACAATGAGCAGTTCTTC.

The genes are TRBV27 and TRBJ2-2; the D is unclear. Deletions cut 2 bases from V and 4 bases from J, with 8 bases between. The CDR3 has 14 residues. CDR1 and CDR2 (germline): MNHEY, SMNVEV (reference sequence). CDR3 sequence reads: CASSLQLFTGELFF. DNA for the CDR3: TGTGCCAGCAGTTTACAACTTTTCACCGGGGAGCTGTTTTTT.

The J gene is TRBJ2-3, the V gene TRBV27, with no clear D. V was cut by 6 bases and J by 0 bases, with 13 bases left in between. The CDR3 totals 15 residues. CDR1 and CDR2 (germline): MNHEY, SMNVEV (reference sequence). CDR3 residues: CASRPMPRSTDTQYF. In DNA, the CDR3 is TGTGCCAGCAGACCAATGCCTCGGAGCACAGATACGCAGTATTTT.

V and J are TRBV7-9 and TRBJ2-1; D possibly matches TRBD1 or TRBD2 (5 bases each). CDR3 length: 16 amino acids. Looked up from germline, CDR1 is SEHNR and CDR2 is FQNEAQ (reference sequence). Trimming left V 1 base short and J 7 bases short, with 17 bases between. The CDR3 loop reads CASSLVRWERGNEQFF. The CDR3 DNA reads as TGTGCCAGCAGCTTAGTGAGGTGGGAGAGGGGAAATGAGCAGTTCTTC.

This clone was picked up one time. The chain combines TRBV9 with TRBJ2-3; D may be TRBD2 (6 bases). Trimming left V 2 bases short and J 5 bases short, with 21 bases between. The CDR3 consists of 17 residues. Germline CDR1 and CDR2: SGDLS and YYNGEE. The CDR3 DNA is TGTGCCAGCAGCGTTGTCTCCGGAGCGGGTGTGGGAGATACGCAGTATTTT. This gives the protein CASSVVSGAGVGDTQYF.

This sequence joins TRBV18 and TRBJ1-3, with D possibly TRBD1 on 6 matching bases. V was trimmed by 1 base and J by 1 base, leaving 11 bases between them. Germline loops: CDR1 KGHSH, CDR2 LQKENI. This CDR3 has 16 amino acids. CDR3 protein: CASSPLTGTSGNTIYF. The CDR3 DNA reads as TGTGCCAGCTCACCACTCACCGGGACATCTGGAAACACCATATATTTT.

The CDR3 is CASSLFLRGRPTDEQYF. The CDR3 coding sequence is TGTGCCAGCAGCTTATTTTTAAGGGGGCGTCCGACCGACGAGCAGTACTTC. This chain connects TRBV13 to TRBJ2-7, with TRBD1 matching 7 bases. CDR1 PRHDT and CDR2 FYEKMQ come from the germline V gene (reference sequence). The CDR3 has 17 residues. J gave up 5 bases and V 2 bases, and 15 bases lay outside the gene matches.

This clone was seen only once. V usage is TRBV5-1 and J usage is TRBJ1-1; TRBD1 aligns across 8 bases. Germline lookup yields CDR1 SGHRS and CDR2 YFSETQ. This CDR3 contains 14 residues. The V segment lost 4 bases and the J segment 4 bases; nucleotides outside the gene matches: 6. The chain's CDR3 is CASSPQGAGTEAFF. The DNA for the CDR3 is TGCGCCAGCAGCCCGCAGGGGGCTGGCACTGAAGCTTTCTTT.

This clone has just one count. V usage is TRBV18 and J usage is TRBJ1-2; TRBD1 is a possible D gene (5 bases). The germline V gene encodes CDR1 KGHSH and CDR2 LQKENI. The CDR3 runs 12 residues. Trimming removed 2 bases from V and 9 bases from J, with 10 bases in between. The CDR3 nucleotides read TGTGCCAGCTCACCAAGGGGAGACAGCTACACCTTC. This sequence encodes CASSPRGDSYTF.